Sequencing of this TCR beta chain was carried out in a study of cytomegalovirus exposure and HLA in healthy donors. The CDR3 extends over 15 amino acids. Germline CDR1 and CDR2: SGDLS and YYNGEE. The ends were cut back, 4 bases at V and 0 bases at J, with 11 bases in the middle. Libraries were prepared by immunoSEQ multiplex PCR; TCRdb keeps only in-frame clonotypes and omits some of them. The repertoire includes about 160,000 clones, about 89% of them detected once, and more than 2.5% sits in the top ten. Study-wide points: It was confirmed in vitro that a few of the CMV-associated chains were specific for CMV antigens. Most sequenced TCRs were rare (though some public TCRs occurred in many donors). The study flagged approximately 180 TCR beta chains as cytomegalovirus-associated.

Points on this clone: Its specificity is unknown.

The material sequenced was PBMCs. The receptor was isolated from a young woman in good health and CMV-seropositive. The chain couples TRBV9 to TRBJ2-1, with TRBD2 as a possible D gene (5 bases). CDR3 nucleotide sequence: TGTGCCAGCAGCCACCCGGGATCCTCCTACAATGAGCAGTTCTTC. Its translation is CASSHPGSSYNEQFF.